These T cell receptor beta chains were read from a single sample in a study of blood T cell repertoires in COVID-19. Generated by immunoSEQ multiplex PCR, the TCRdb table keeps only in-frame clones and is missing some. The repertoire holds 280,000 or so clones, with nearly 90% as singletons. Sequenced: PBMCs or T cells enriched from blood (not recorded which). The receptors originated from a woman between 50 and 59 years old who had been exposed to COVID-19. Both conserved end residues are part of each CDR3. A D gene is named only where the DNA matches it firmly. Expanded clones are given a class, and other clones once, few, many or no size at all.

-	-	TRBJ2-2	TRBV7-7	CASSQGLGSLVPGELFF	TGTGCTAGCAGCCAAGGTCTCGGGAGCCTTGTCCCCGGGGAGCTGTTTTTT
-	TRBD1	TRBJ1-2	TRBV19	CASSQPGQTYGYTF	TGTGCCAGTAGTCAACCGGGACAGACCTATGGCTACACCTTC
-	-	TRBJ1-2	TRBV24-1	CATSGAGTINYGYTF	TGTGCCACCAGTGGGGCAGGGACAATTAACTATGGCTACACCTTC
-	TRBD1	TRBJ1-2	TRBV29-1	CSVLRQGTSSGYTF	TGCAGCGTGCTCAGACAGGGAACCTCTAGCGGCTACACCTTC
-	-	TRBJ2-7	TRBV3-1/TRBV3-2	CASSQTGSGSEQYF	TGTGCCAGCAGCCAAACGGGTTCGGGGTCCGAGCAGTACTTC
-	TRBD1	TRBJ1-4	TRBV6-1	CASSGQQGAGINEKLFF	TGTGCCAGCAGTGGACAACAGGGGGCGGGAATTAATGAAAAACTGTTTTTT
few	-	TRBJ2-2	TRBV2	CASKPSRYTGELFF	TGTGCCAGCAAGCCAAGCCGATACACCGGGGAGCTGTTTTTT
-	-	TRBJ1-5	TRBV5-1	CASSRDLGEGQPQHF	TGCGCCAGCAGCCGTGATTTGGGGGAGGGTCAGCCCCAGCATTTT
-	-	TRBJ2-7	TRBV5-1	CASSLGQTNYEQYF	TGCGCCAGCAGCTTGGGACAGACCAACTACGAGCAGTACTTC
-	TRBD2	TRBJ2-1	TRBV5-1	CASRPTASGSSYNEQFF	TGCGCCAGCAGACCGACTGCTAGCGGTAGCTCCTACAATGAGCAGTTCTTC
once	TRBD2	TRBJ2-3	TRBV28	CASEVSGGLRTDTQYF	TGTGCCAGCGAAGTTAGCGGGGGGCTGCGCACAGATACGCAGTATTTT
-	TRBD2	TRBJ2-3	TRBV9	CASSLGLAGGRSTDTQYF	TGTGCCAGCAGCCTAGGACTAGCGGGGGGCCGTAGCACAGATACGCAGTATTTT
-	-	TRBJ2-2	TRBV28	CATKDGRGNTGELFF	TGTGCCACAAAAGACGGCAGGGGGAACACCGGGGAGCTGTTTTTT
-	TRBD1	TRBJ1-5	TRBV28	CASSAGTGGGDQPQHF	TGTGCCAGCAGCGCAGGGACAGGGGGCGGTGATCAGCCCCAGCATTTT
few	-	TRBJ1-3	TRBV19	CASSISGNSGNTIYF	TGTGCCAGTAGTATTTCCGGGAACTCTGGAAACACCATATATTTT
-	TRBD1	TRBJ2-6	TRBV28	CASSKTGTGKAGANVLTF	TGTGCCAGCAGTAAAACCGGGACAGGGAAGGCCGGGGCCAACGTCCTGACTTTC
-	TRBD1	TRBJ1-4	TRBV3-1/TRBV3-2	CASSIDRAREKLFF	TGTGCCAGCAGTATTGACAGGGCCAGGGAAAAACTGTTTTTT
-	TRBD1	TRBJ1-5	TRBV28	CASLRTGPKNQPQHF	TGTGCCAGTTTACGGACAGGCCCCAAGAATCAGCCCCAGCATTTT
-	TRBD1	TRBJ1-2	TRBV27	CASSFDRGFSGYTF	TGTGCCAGCAGTTTTGACAGGGGATTTAGTGGCTACACCTTC
-	-	TRBJ1-5	TRBV19	CASSMVGQANQPQHF	TGTGCCAGTAGTATGGTGGGGCAAGCCAATCAGCCCCAGCATTTT
-	TRBD2	TRBJ2-3	TRBV20-1	CSASRPAGGLTDTQYF	TGCAGTGCTAGTAGGCCCGCGGGGGGACTCACAGATACGCAGTATTTT
-	TRBD1	TRBJ1-2	TRBV28	CASRPGQGTYGYTF	TGTGCCAGCAGACCTGGACAGGGAACCTATGGCTACACCTTC
-	-	TRBJ1-5	TRBV1	CTTPGQEYSNQPQHF	TGCACCACACCGGGACAGGAATATAGCAATCAGCCCCAGCATTTT
-	-	TRBJ2-2	TRBV3-1/TRBV3-2	CASSQAGGRTGELFF	TGTGCCAGCAGCCAAGCAGGGGGGAGGACCGGGGAGCTGTTTTTT
-	-	TRBJ1-1	TRBV27	CASRPNLPRGTEAFF	TGTGCCAGCAGACCAAATTTGCCCAGGGGCACTGAAGCTTTCTTT
-	-	TRBJ1-1	TRBV7-2	CASSSITVNTEAFF	TGTGCCAGCAGCTCAATTACAGTGAACACTGAAGCTTTCTTT
-	TRBD2	TRBJ2-5	TRBV3-1/TRBV3-2	CASSPSGGGETQYF	TGTGCCAGCAGCCCTAGCGGGGGGGGTGAGACCCAGTACTTC
-	-	TRBJ2-2	TRBV5-5	CASSGSGTGELFF	TGTGCCAGCTCTGGGTCGGGCACCGGGGAGCTGTTTTTT
once	TRBD1	TRBJ1-1	TRBV20-1	CSASPPGQGVLNEAFF	TGCAGTGCTAGTCCCCCGGGACAGGGGGTCTTGAATGAAGCTTTCTTT
-	-	TRBJ1-2	TRBV4-2	CASSQEVSYGYTF	TGTGCCAGCAGCCAAGAGGTTAGCTATGGCTACACCTTC
-	-	TRBJ1-4	TRBV2	CASIRQPTTNEKLFF	TGTGCCAGCATTAGACAGCCAACAACTAATGAAAAACTGTTTTTT
-	TRBD1	TRBJ2-5	TRBV6-5	CASSYSRQGIQETQYF	TGTGCCAGCAGTTACTCGAGACAGGGGATCCAAGAGACCCAGTACTTC
-	TRBD2	TRBJ2-7	TRBV3-1/TRBV3-2	CASSQGTRTSGGSYEQYF	TGTGCCAGCAGCCAAGGGACAAGGACTAGCGGGGGTTCCTACGAGCAGTACTTC
once	TRBD2	TRBJ2-1	TRBV6-2/TRBV6-3	CASSWAPRLAGNMNEQFF	TGTGCCAGCAGTTGGGCCCCTAGACTAGCCGGCAACATGAATGAGCAGTTCTTC
-	-	TRBJ1-2	TRBV5-6	CASSSGGGVLYGYTF	TGTGCCAGCAGCTCGGGCGGAGGAGTCCTCTATGGCTACACCTTC
once	-	TRBJ2-5	TRBV4-1	CASSSRDNLQETQYF	TGCGCCAGCAGCTCCCGGGACAACCTCCAAGAGACCCAGTACTTC
-	-	TRBJ1-1	TRBV3-1/TRBV3-2	CASSRGLGGGFSEAFF	TGTGCCAGCAGCCGGGGTCTTGGGGGAGGTTTCTCTGAAGCTTTCTTT
-	-	TRBJ2-2	TRBV10-2	CASSEDNGLAGELFF	TGCGCCAGCAGTGAAGATAACGGGTTGGCCGGGGAGCTGTTTTTT
-	-	TRBJ1-2	TRBV25-1	CASSELLQGSGYTF	TGTGCCAGCAGTGAACTTCTGCAGGGAAGTGGCTACACCTTC
few	TRBD1	TRBJ2-7	TRBV10-3	CAIGGDRENEQYF	TGTGCCATCGGGGGGGACAGGGAAAACGAGCAGTACTTC
-	-	TRBJ1-1	TRBV2	CASSEFRAFF	TGTGCCAGCAGTGAGTTCAGGGCTTTCTTT
-	TRBD2	TRBJ2-2	TRBV9	CASSALAGGLAGELFF	TGTGCCAGCAGCGCACTAGCGGGGGGGCTGGCCGGGGAGCTGTTTTTT
-	-	TRBJ2-7	TRBV3-1/TRBV3-2	CASSQGYGGAYEQYF	TGTGCCAGCAGCCAGGGATACGGGGGAGCCTACGAGCAGTACTTC
-	TRBD1	TRBJ1-5	TRBV2	CASGTGSNQPQHF	TGTGCCAGCGGGACAGGGAGCAATCAGCCCCAGCATTTT
-	-	TRBJ1-2	TRBV7-2	CASSYRTAGTPNYGYTF	TGTGCCAGCAGCTACAGAACCGCCGGGACACCTAACTATGGCTACACCTTC
-	-	TRBJ2-7	TRBV7-2	CASSYGQGSHYEQYF	TGTGCCAGCAGCTATGGGCAGGGCAGCCACTACGAGCAGTACTTC
few	TRBD2	TRBJ2-7	TRBV28	CASREETSGFSYEQYF	TGTGCCAGCAGGGAAGAAACTAGCGGGTTCTCCTACGAGCAGTACTTC
once	-	TRBJ2-7	TRBV28	CASRDVHAAYF	TGTGCCAGCAGGGATGTGCACGCGGCGTACTTC
-	TRBD1	TRBJ1-2	TRBV4-1	CASSPRDRGYGYTF	TGCGCCAGCAGCCCCCGGGACAGGGGCTATGGCTACACCTTC
-	TRBD1	TRBJ2-7	TRBV3-1/TRBV3-2	CASSPGTGGGEQYF	TGTGCCAGCAGCCCCGGGACAGGGGGTGGTGAGCAGTACTTC
-	-	TRBJ2-7	TRBV15	CATSRAGTFSYEQYF	TGTGCCACCAGCAGAGCTGGGACATTCTCCTACGAGCAGTACTTC
-	TRBD1	TRBJ1-4	TRBV4-1	CASSHPGQGRGVFF	TGCGCCAGCAGCCACCCGGGACAGGGGAGGGGAGTGTTTTTT
-	-	TRBJ1-2	TRBV14	CASSQRTDYGYTF	TGTGCCAGCAGCCAAAGGACAGACTATGGCTACACCTTC
-	-	TRBJ1-1	TRBV27	CASSFPRQARGQNTEAFF	TGTGCCAGCAGTTTCCCGAGACAGGCGAGAGGACAGAACACTGAAGCTTTCTTT
-	TRBD1	TRBJ1-4	TRBV27	CASSGTGAIALEKLFF	TGTGCCAGCAGCGGGACAGGGGCGATCGCGCTGGAAAAACTGTTTTTT